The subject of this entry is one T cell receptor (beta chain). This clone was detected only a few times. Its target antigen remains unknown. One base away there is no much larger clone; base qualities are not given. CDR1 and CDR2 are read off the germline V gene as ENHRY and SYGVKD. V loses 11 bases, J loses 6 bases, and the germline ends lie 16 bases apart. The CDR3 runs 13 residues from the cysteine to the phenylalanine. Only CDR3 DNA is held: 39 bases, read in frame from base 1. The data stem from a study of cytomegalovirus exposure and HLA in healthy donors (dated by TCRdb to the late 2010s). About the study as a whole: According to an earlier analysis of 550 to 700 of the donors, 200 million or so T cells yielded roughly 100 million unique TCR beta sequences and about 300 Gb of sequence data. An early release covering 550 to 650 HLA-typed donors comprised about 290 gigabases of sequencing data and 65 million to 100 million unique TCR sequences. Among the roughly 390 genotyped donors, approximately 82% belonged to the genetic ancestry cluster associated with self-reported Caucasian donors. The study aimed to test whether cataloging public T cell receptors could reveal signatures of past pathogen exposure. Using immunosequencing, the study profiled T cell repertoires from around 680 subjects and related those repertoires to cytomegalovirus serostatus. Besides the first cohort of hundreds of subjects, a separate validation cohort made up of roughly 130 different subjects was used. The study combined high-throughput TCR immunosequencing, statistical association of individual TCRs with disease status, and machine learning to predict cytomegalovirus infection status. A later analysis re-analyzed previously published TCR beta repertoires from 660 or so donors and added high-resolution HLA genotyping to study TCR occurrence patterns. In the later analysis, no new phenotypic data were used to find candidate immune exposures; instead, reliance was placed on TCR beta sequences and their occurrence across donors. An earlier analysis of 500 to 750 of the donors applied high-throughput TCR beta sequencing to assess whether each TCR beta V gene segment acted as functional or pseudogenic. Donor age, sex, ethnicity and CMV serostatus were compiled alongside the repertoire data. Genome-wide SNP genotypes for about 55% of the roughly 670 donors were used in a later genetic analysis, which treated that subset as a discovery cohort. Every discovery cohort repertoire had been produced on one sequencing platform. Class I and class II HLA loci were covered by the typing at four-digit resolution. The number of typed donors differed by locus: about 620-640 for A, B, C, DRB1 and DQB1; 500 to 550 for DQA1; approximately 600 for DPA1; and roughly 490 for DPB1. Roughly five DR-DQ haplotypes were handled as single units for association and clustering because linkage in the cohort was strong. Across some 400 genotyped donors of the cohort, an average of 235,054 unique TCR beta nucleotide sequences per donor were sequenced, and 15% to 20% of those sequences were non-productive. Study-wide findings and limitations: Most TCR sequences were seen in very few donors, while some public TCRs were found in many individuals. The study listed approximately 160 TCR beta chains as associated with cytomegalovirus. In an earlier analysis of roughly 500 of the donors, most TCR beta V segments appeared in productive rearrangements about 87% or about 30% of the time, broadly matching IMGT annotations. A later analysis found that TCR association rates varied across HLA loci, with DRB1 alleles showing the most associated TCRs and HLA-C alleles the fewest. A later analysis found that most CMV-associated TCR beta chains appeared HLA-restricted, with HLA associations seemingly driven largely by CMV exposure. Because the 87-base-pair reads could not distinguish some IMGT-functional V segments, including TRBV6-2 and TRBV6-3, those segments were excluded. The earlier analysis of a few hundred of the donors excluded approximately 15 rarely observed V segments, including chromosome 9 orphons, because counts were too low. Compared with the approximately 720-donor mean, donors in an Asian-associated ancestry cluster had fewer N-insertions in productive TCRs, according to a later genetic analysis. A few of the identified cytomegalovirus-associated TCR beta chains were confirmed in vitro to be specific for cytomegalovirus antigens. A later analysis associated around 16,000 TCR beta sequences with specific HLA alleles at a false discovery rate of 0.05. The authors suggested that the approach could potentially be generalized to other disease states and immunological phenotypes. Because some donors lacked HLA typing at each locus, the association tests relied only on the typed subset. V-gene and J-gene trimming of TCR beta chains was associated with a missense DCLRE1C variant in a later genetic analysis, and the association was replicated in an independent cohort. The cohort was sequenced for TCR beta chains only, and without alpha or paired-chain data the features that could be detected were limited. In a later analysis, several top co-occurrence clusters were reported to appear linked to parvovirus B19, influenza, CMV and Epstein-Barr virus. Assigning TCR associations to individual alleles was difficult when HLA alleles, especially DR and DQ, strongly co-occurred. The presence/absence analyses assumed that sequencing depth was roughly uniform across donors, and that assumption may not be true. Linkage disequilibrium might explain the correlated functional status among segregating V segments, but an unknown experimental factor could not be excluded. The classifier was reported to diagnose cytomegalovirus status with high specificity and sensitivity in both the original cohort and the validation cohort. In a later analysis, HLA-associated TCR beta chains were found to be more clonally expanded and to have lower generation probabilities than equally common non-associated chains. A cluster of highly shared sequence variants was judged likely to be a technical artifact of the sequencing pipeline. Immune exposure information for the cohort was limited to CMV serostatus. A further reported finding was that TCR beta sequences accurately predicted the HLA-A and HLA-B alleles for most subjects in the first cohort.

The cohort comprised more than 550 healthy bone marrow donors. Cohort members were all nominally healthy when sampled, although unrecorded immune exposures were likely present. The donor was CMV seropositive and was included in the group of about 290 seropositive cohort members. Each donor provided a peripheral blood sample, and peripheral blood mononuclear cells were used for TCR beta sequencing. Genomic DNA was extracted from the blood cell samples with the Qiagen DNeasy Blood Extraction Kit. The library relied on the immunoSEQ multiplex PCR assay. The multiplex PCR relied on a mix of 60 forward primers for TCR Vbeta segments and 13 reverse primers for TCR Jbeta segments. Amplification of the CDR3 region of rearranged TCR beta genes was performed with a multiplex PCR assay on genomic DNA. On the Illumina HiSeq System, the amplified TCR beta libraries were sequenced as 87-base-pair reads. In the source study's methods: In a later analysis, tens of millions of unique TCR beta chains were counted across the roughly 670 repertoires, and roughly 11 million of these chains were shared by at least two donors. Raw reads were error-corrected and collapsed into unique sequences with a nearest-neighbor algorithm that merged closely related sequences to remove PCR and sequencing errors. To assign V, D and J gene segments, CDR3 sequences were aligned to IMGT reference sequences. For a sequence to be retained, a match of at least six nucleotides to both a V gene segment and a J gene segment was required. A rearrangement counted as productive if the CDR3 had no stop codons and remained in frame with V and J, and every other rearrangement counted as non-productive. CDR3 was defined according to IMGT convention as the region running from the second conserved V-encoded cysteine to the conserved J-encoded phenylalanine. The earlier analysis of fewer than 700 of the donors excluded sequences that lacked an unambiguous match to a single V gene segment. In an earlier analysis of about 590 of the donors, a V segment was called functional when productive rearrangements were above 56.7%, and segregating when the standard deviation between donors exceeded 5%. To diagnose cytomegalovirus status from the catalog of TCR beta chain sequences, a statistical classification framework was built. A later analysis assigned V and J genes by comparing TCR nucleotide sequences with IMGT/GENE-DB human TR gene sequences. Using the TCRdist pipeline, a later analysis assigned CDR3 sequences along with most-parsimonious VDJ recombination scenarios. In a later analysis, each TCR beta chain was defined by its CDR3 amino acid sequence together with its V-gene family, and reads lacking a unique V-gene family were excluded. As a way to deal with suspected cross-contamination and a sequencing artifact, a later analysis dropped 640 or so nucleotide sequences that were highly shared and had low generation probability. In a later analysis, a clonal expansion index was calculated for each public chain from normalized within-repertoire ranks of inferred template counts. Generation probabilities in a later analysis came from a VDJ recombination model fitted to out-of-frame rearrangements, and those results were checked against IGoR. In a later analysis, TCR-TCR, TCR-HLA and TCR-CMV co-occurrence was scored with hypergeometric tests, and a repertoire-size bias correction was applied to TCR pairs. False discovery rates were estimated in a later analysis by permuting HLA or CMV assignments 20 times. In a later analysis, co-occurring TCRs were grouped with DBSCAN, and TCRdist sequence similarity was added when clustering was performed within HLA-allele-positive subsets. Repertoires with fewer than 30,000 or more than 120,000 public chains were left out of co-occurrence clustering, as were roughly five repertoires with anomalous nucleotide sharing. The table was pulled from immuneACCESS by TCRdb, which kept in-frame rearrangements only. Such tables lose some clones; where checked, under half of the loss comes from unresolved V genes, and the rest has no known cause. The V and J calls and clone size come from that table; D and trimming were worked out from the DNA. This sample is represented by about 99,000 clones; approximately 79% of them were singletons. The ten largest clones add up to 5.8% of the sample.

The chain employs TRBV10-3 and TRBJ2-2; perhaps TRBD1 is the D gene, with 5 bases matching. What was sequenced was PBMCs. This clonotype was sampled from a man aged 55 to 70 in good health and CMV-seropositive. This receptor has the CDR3 CAAGREGAGELFF. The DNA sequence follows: TGTGCCGCAGGACGAGAAGGGGCCGGGGAGCTGTTTTTT.